This entry describes one T cell receptor beta chain. Sequenced by immunoSEQ multiplex PCR; TCRdb stores in-frame clones only, minus some. The sample consists of tens of thousands of clones, roughly 86% of them appearing once. These data are taken from a study of radiotherapy plus CTLA-4 blockade in lung cancer. Study as a whole: Objective responses emerged in about 20% of patients, and 30% to 40% attained disease control.

The source material was peripheral blood, sampled from a patient treated with radiotherapy plus ipilimumab. This TCR derives from a human donor with non-small cell lung cancer that progressed on radiotherapy plus ipilimumab.

CDR3 loop: CAWSWGTEHNYGYTF. DNA of the CDR3: TGTGCCTGGAGTTGGGGGACCGAACACAACTATGGCTACACCTTC. The V call is TRBV30, the J call TRBJ1-2, with a weak D call TRBD1 (5 bases). Germline V CDR1 and CDR2: GTSNPN, SVGIG (reference sequence). The CDR3 has 15 residues. Deletions cut 2 bases from V and 2 bases from J, with 15 bases between.